The sequence of this T cell receptor (beta chain) was determined in a study of blood T cell repertoires in COVID-19. Overall study: Acute and convalescent COVID-19 samples came from the United States, Italy and Spain.

Original data processing: How many nucleated cells were present was estimated from reference gene primer amplification. Assay used: immunoSEQ multiplex PCR; TCRdb lists only in-frame clones, some missing. V and J calls and clone size are copied from that table; D and trimming were computed from the DNA. Found here are roughly 80,000 clones, more than 70% of them singletons; the top ten hold 6% to 7.5%. The CDR3 has 18 amino acids. After removal of 2 bases from V and 8 bases from J, the junction contained 15 bases not matched to a gene. Germline CDR1 SNHLY, CDR2 FYNNEI. The receptor was isolated from a woman aged 80 or over with acute or convalescent COVID-19. This rearrangement joins TRBV2 to TRBJ2-1; 10 bases are a match to TRBD2. The sequenced material came from peripheral blood. This CDR3 reads CASSEWVAGGQSGDEQFF. CDR3 sequence (DNA): TGTGCCAGCAGTGAATGGGTAGCGGGAGGACAGTCCGGGGATGAGCAGTTCTTC. Based on the CDR3 plus reference TRBV2 and TRBJ2-1, the full variable domain is EPEVTQTPSHQVTQMGQEVILRCVPISNHLYFYWYRQILGQKVEFLVSFYNNEISEKSEIFDDQFSVERPDGSNFTLKIRSTKLEDSAMYFCASSEWVAGGQSGDEQFFGPGTRLTVL.